This record concerns one TCR beta chain sequence. TCRdb reanalyzed the 5' RACE reads, giving one entry per CDR3 protein sequence and no DNA. The listing contains approximately 440,000 distinct CDR3 sequences. This CDR3 comprises 11 residues. CDR1 is DFQATT, CDR2 SNEGSKA, per germline (reference sequence). The data are from a study of T cells expressing NK-cell markers. Sequenced material: blood T cells: a sorted CD56 or NKG2C T cell subset, CD4+ or CD8+ T cells, or bulk PBMC T cells (not recorded which). This clonotype was obtained from a woman aged 45 to 65 in good health. This rearrangement joins TRBV20-1 to TRBJ2-5; TCRdb reports TRBD2, a call that lacks DNA to check it against. The CDR3 loop reads CSVGGQETQYF.